This T cell receptor beta chain was identified during a study of beta chain features in type 1 diabetes. Whole-study findings and limits: Moderate yet significant TCRB CDR3 shortening was seen in Type 1 diabetes patients in all four CD4+ subsets.

From germline, CDR1 is SGHDN and CDR2 FVKESK. V was trimmed by 2 bases and J by 11 bases, leaving 19 bases between them. This CDR3 is 14 amino acids long. Investigators reverse transcribed all isolated RNA, so they sequenced expressed TCRB transcripts. Profiled with immunoSEQ multiplex PCR; TCRdb holds only in-frame clones, not every one. The sample holds about 370,000 clones, around 10% seen once. This clone was detected a few times. The antigen is undetermined. The rearrangement uses TRBV14 and TRBJ2-7; D is possibly TRBD2 (6 bases). The sample taken for sequencing was central memory CD4+ T cells from blood. The clonotype comes from a man aged 25 to 40 with type 1 diabetes. For the CDR3, the DNA is TGTGCCAGCAGCCAAAGGGGAGCGGGTAATGTGGAGTACTTC. Residues: CASSQRGAGNVEYF.